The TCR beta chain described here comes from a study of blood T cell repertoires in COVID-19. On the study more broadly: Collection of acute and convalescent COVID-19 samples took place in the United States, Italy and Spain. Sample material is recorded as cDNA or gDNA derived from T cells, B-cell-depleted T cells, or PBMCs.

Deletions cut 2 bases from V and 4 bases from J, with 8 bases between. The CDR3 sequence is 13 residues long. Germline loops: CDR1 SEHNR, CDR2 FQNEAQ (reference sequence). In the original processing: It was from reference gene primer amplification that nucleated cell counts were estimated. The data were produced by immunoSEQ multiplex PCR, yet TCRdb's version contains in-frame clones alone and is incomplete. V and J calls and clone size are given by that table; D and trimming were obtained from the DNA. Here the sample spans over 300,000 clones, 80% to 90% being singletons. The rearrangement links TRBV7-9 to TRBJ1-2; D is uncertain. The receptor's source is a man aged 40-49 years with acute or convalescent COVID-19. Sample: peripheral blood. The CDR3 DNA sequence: TGTGCCAGCAGCTTAAGGGAGGGCTATGGCTACACCTTC. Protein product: CASSLREGYGYTF.